A selection of T cell receptor beta chains follows, all from one sample in a study of T cell repertoires in cytomegalovirus infection. These TCRs' antigens remain unknown. One entry per CDR3 protein, called by TCRdb with MiXCR from the reads. The table has about 46,000 distinct CDR3 sequences, around 21% seen once; the top ten hold 50% to 65%. This specimen consisted of CD8+ T cells from cultured PBMCs, obtained from culture after CMV antigen stimulation. The receptors stem from a human donor in good health (CMV status not recorded). Some clones in this sample may be carry-over from other donors' samples. Each CDR3 is given with its conserved first and last residue. The order of the fields is V gene, clone size, J gene, CDR3 protein. A row's size may be missing; if present it is once, few, many or a size class.

>TRBV7-2|-|TRBJ1-1
CASSPPRTGPGGRNTEAFF
>TRBV19|-|TRBJ2-2
CASSIDRGLTGELFF
>TRBV3-1|-|TRBJ1-1
CASSPSQRWGNTEAFF
>TRBV5-1|-|TRBJ2-7
CASSSTLAYEQYF
>TRBV7-2|medium-sized|TRBJ1-1
CASNYKPNTEAFF
>TRBV2|few|TRBJ1-2
CASSEAQGYGYTF
>TRBV6-2/TRBV6-3|-|TRBJ2-1
CASRLTSGGNNEQFF
>TRBV11-2|many|TRBJ1-1
CASSKGTSVMNTEAFF
>TRBV7-2|medium-sized|TRBJ1-4
CASSANRGPNEKLFF
>TRBV7-8|many|TRBJ2-7
CASSWRGREVDEQYF
>TRBV27|many|TRBJ2-1
CASSLSVDRGDEQFF
>TRBV11-2|many|TRBJ2-1
CASSLQLWGTSGAIDNEQFF
>TRBV7-9|few|TRBJ1-4
CASSLAGTGELGKLFF
>TRBV4-3|-|TRBJ1-1
CASSQDSTANTEAFF
>TRBV7-9|many|TRBJ2-3
CASTPPGSTDTQYF
>TRBV9|-|TRBJ2-2
CASSGQQGSVTGELFF
>TRBV19|many|TRBJ2-7
CASKTSGTSTYEQYF
>TRBV19|-|TRBJ2-2
CASIRGRDTGELFF
>TRBV5-6|few|TRBJ1-1
CASSLWGGTEAFF
>TRBV7-9|many|TRBJ2-7
CASSFGPSGEQYF
>TRBV4-3|few|TRBJ1-2
CASSQTGQSTYGYTF
>TRBV12-3/TRBV12-4|many|TRBJ2-7
CASSLSGGFNEQYF
>TRBV27|few|TRBJ2-1
CASRLGTSLYNEQFF
>TRBV20-1|few|TRBJ2-1
CSAVADLSYNEQFF
>TRBV27|many|TRBJ2-4
CASSLSQTAKNIQYF
>TRBV11-2|few|TRBJ2-5
CASSLIREQETQYF
>TRBV7-4|few|TRBJ2-1
CAAGANEQFF
>TRBV7-8|many|TRBJ1-2
CASSPGGLGYGYTF
>TRBV12-5|many|TRBJ2-2
CASASSSGGAPGELFF
>TRBV11-3|few|TRBJ2-1
CASSQEEEVQFF
>TRBV30|many|TRBJ1-2
CAWSALELWSYGYTF
>TRBV27|-|TRBJ1-5
CASSTDRVGQPQHF
>TRBV7-2|many|TRBJ2-3
CASSATSGGFVSQYF
>TRBV7-8|many|TRBJ1-1
CASSLAGQPLNTEAFF
>TRBV4-3|few|TRBJ1-3
CASSRGEDNPGNTIYF
>TRBV6-8|few|TRBJ2-1
CASSGHSGRGNEQFF
>TRBV9|-|TRBJ2-3
CASSGPSGGRTDTQYF
>TRBV6-1|-|TRBJ2-7
CASSGQGASYEQYF
>TRBV7-9|many|TRBJ1-1
CASSHRDLDTEAFF
>TRBV25-1|few|TRBJ2-1
CASKLGTSGTNNEQFF
>TRBV27|-|TRBJ2-3
CASRLRGNYTQSF
>TRBV27|once|TRBJ2-7
CASSLSLGGDEQYF
>TRBV9|few|TRBJ2-7
CASSVGNSRSYEQYF
>TRBV9|-|TRBJ2-6
CASSALSSGANVLTF
>TRBV27|-|TRBJ2-1
CASSLLGLAGEQFF
>TRBV6-6|many|TRBJ1-1
CASREGGMNTEAFF
>TRBV7-7|-|TRBJ2-7
CASSPFPGSEQYF
>TRBV4-3|many|TRBJ2-3
CASSQDSTDTQYF
>TRBV7-8|many|TRBJ2-1
CASSSGLNEQFF
>TRBV7-2|many|TRBJ2-1
CASSFDPSVHNEQFF
>TRBV7-6|many|TRBJ2-7
CASSLAGNYEQYF
>TRBV6-5|few|TRBJ1-2
CASSPTGSYGYTF
>TRBV7-9|few|TRBJ1-1
CASRGTEAFF
>TRBV5-1|once|TRBJ2-7
CASSLEGQYYEQYF
>TRBV13|-|TRBJ2-7
CASSLRNEQCF
>TRBV30|-|TRBJ2-1
CAWSLGQASYNEQFF